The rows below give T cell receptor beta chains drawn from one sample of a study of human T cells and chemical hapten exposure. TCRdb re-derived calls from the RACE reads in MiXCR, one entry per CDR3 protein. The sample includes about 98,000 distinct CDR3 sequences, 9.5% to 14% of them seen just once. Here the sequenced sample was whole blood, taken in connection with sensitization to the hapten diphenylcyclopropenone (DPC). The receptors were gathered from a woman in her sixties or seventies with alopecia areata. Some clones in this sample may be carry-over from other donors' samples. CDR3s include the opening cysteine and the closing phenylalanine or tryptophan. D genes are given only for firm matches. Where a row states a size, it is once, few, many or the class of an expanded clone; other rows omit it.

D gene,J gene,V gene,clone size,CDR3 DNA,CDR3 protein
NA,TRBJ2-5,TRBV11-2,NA,TGTGCCAGCAGCTTAAGGGTTGAGACCCAGTACTTC,CASSLRVETQYF
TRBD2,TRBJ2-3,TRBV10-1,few,TGCGCCAGCAGCGGGGGGGCAGATACGCAGTATTTT,CASSGGADTQYF
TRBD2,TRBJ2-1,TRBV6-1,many,TGTGCCAGCAGTGGACTAGCGGGGGGCTCCTACAATGAGCAGTTCTTC,CASSGLAGGSYNEQFF
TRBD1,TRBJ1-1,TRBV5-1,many,TGCGCCAGCAGCCCCCAGGGGGCGGGGAAGACTGAAGCTTTCTTT,CASSPQGAGKTEAFF
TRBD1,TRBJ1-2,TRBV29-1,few,TGCAGCGTTGAAGTGAACAGGGGGAACTATGGCTACACCTTC,CSVEVNRGNYGYTF
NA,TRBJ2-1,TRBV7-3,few,TGTGCCAGCAGCTTAACAGGAGATGAGCAGTTCTTC,CASSLTGDEQFF
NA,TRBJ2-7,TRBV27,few,TGTGCCAGCAGGCTGACGGTGGCTGTCAACGAGCAGTACTTC,CASRLTVAVNEQYF
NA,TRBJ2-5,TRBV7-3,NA,TGTGCCAGCAGCCCAAACTCCGGGGGAGAGACCCAGTACTTC,CASSPNSGGETQYF
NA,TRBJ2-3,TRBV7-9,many,TGTGCCAGCAGCTTAGTAGGAGTTAGCACAGATACGCAGTATTTT,CASSLVGVSTDTQYF
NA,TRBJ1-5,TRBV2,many,TGTGCCAGCAGGGGGACAATTGGACGATATCAGCCCCAGCATTTT,CASRGTIGRYQPQHF
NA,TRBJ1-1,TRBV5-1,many,TGCGCCAGCAGCTTGGCCGGTGAGGGCGCTGAAGCTTTCTTT,CASSLAGEGAEAFF
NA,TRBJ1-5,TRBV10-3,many,TGTGCCATCAGTGAGACGAGGGCTACCACTGGCAATCAGCCCCAGCATTTT,CAISETRATTGNQPQHF
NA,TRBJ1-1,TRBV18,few,TGTGCCAGCTCACCACAGGGGGCTGAAGCTTTCTTT,CASSPQGAEAFF
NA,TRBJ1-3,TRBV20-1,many,TGCAGTGCTAGAGATGTCTTGGGCGGAAACACCATATATTTT,CSARDVLGGNTIYF
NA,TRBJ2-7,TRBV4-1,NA,TGCGCCAGCAGCCAAGATGGCACAGGAGTCTATCAATCCTACGAGCAGTACTTC,CASSQDGTGVYQSYEQYF
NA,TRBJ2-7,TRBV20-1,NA,TGCAGTGCTTCTACCTACGAGCAGTACTTC,CSASTYEQYF
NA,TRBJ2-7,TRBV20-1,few,TGCAGTGCTAGACACAGGCAGACCTACGAGCAGTACTTC,CSARHRQTYEQYF
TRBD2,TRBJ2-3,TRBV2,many,TGTGCCAGCAGTGAATTGGGCGGGGGTGACACACCCACAGATACGCAGTATTTT,CASSELGGGDTPTDTQYF
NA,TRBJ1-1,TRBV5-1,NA,TGCGCCAGCAGCGTTAACTTGGGGAACACTGAAGCTTTCTTT,CASSVNLGNTEAFF
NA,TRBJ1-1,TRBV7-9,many,TGTGCCAGCAGCTTAAGGTATGAGACTGAAGCTTTCTTT,CASSLRYETEAFF
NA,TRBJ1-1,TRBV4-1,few,TGCGCCAGCAGCCAAGAACCGGGAGGGCTCACTGAAGCTTTCTTT,CASSQEPGGLTEAFF
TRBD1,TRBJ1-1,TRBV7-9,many,TGTGCCAGCAGCTTATTAGGGACAGGGGAGAACACTGAAGCTTTCTTT,CASSLLGTGENTEAFF
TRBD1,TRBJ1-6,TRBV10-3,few,TGTGCCATCACTGGACAGGAAAATTCACCCCTCCACTTT,CAITGQENSPLHF
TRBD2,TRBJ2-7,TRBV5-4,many,TGTGCCAGCACCAGCGGGGGGGTTCACTACGAGCAGTACTTC,CASTSGGVHYEQYF
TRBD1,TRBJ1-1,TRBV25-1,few,TGTGCCAGCAGTGTTACAGGGGCGGCTGAAGCTTTCTTT,CASSVTGAAEAFF
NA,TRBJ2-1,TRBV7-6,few,TGTGCCAGCAGCTTAGGCGGCGGGGCTTTTATTGTCAATGAGCAGTTCTTC,CASSLGGGAFIVNEQFF
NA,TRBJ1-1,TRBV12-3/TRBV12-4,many,TGTGCCAGCAGTTTGCCTTCGGGGGCGGATGAAGCTTTCTTT,CASSLPSGADEAFF
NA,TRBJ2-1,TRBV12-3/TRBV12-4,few,TGTGCCAGCAGTTTCGATGGGCCGCAGTTCTTC,CASSFDGPQFF
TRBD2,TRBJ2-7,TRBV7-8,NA,TGTGCCAGCAGCTTAACTGTGGGACTAGCAACCTACGAGCAGTACTTC,CASSLTVGLATYEQYF
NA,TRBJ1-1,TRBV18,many,TGTGCCAGCTCACCAGGACAGCCGAACACTGAAGCTTTCTTT,CASSPGQPNTEAFF
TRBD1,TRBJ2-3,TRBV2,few,TGTGCCAGCAGTCATCCCTCCTCGAGGGGGCGAAACCTAAGCACAGATACGCAGTATTTT,CASSHPSSRGRNLSTDTQYF
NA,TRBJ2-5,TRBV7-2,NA,TGTGCCAGCAGCTTCTTTAACGGGGTTCAAGATACCCAGTACTTC,CASSFFNGVQDTQYF
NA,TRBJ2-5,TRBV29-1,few,TGCAGCGTTGGAGGGTATTACCAAGAGACCCAGTACTTC,CSVGGYYQETQYF
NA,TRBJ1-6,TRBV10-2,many,TGCGCCAGCACCGGGAAGGAGAATTCACCCCTCCACTTT,CASTGKENSPLHF
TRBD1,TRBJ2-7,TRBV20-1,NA,TGCAGTGCCAGGACAGGGTTTGACGAGCAGTACTTC,CSARTGFDEQYF